This T cell receptor (beta chain) was identified in a study of blood T cell repertoires in COVID-19. Original data processing: Estimated nucleated cell counts came from reference gene primer amplification. TCRdb's table, derived via immunoSEQ multiplex PCR, lists solely in-frame clones and lacks some. From that table come the V and J calls and clone size; the DNA was used to work out D and trimming. The sample consists of about 300,000 clones, roughly 90% of them appearing once. Enrolled during active infection, Seattle patients were then followed longitudinally. This CDR3 is built from 16 residues. Per germline, CDR1 SGHVS and CDR2 FQNEAQ. Trimming removed 11 bases at V and 0 bases at J, with 19 bases between.

Sequenced sample: peripheral blood. This sequence originates from a woman in her thirties with COVID-19, enrolled during active disease. This chain uses TRBV7-8 with TRBJ1-4, with unresolved D. CDR3 amino acids: CAELQAETATNEKLFF. CDR3 in DNA: TGTGCCGAATTGCAGGCCGAAACTGCAACTAATGAAAAACTGTTTTTT.